The rows below give T cell receptor beta chains drawn from one sample of a study of PD-1 blockade in classical Hodgkin lymphoma. Produced via immunoSEQ multiplex PCR; TCRdb's table is partial and in-frame only. The sample includes some 65,000 clones, 71% of them seen just once. The sequenced sample was peripheral blood mononuclear cells (PBMCs), obtained before the second cycle of nivolumab. The receptors originated from a human donor with classical Hodgkin lymphoma. The CDR3 runs from the conserved cysteine through the conserved F or W. The order of the fields is CDR3 length, clone size, V gene, J gene, D gene, CDR3 DNA, CDR3 protein. A D gene is named only where the DNA matches it firmly. A clone size is listed for some rows: how often the clone was seen (once, few, many), or a class if it is expanded.

cdr3_length: 14
clone_size: NA
v_call: TRBV10-1
j_call: TRBJ2-7
d_call: NA
cdr3_nt: TGCGCCAGCAGTCCGCAGGGGTATTCCTACGAGCAGTACTTC
cdr3_aa: CASSPQGYSYEQYF

cdr3_length: 13
clone_size: NA
v_call: TRBV6-6
j_call: TRBJ1-2
d_call: NA
cdr3_nt: TGTGCCAGCAGCCCGCAAGGGGGCTATGGCTACACCTTC
cdr3_aa: CASSPQGGYGYTF

cdr3_length: 14
clone_size: NA
v_call: TRBV5-1
j_call: TRBJ2-7
d_call: TRBD2
cdr3_nt: TGCGCCAGCAGCCCCTGGGAGGGTGCCTACGAGCAGTACTTC
cdr3_aa: CASSPWEGAYEQYF

cdr3_length: 16
clone_size: NA
v_call: TRBV12-5
j_call: TRBJ2-1
d_call: NA
cdr3_nt: TGTGCTAGTGCCGTGGACGCCGAGGTCTCCTACAATGAGCAGTTCTTC
cdr3_aa: CASAVDAEVSYNEQFF

cdr3_length: 16
clone_size: NA
v_call: TRBV7-9
j_call: TRBJ1-1
d_call: NA
cdr3_nt: TGTGCCAGCAGCCCCCCCGTTGGGAGGGTAGGCACTGAAGCTTTCTTT
cdr3_aa: CASSPPVGRVGTEAFF

cdr3_length: 15
clone_size: NA
v_call: TRBV4-1
j_call: TRBJ1-5
d_call: NA
cdr3_nt: TGCGCCAGCAGCCCCCACCCGGGACCTAATCAGCCCCAGCATTTT
cdr3_aa: CASSPHPGPNQPQHF

cdr3_length: 17
clone_size: NA
v_call: TRBV6-1
j_call: TRBJ1-5
d_call: NA
cdr3_nt: TGTGCCAGCAGTGAACCCACCGTACAGGGAGGGGAACAGCCCCAGCATTTT
cdr3_aa: CASSEPTVQGGEQPQHF

cdr3_length: 13
clone_size: few
v_call: TRBV4-2
j_call: TRBJ2-1
d_call: NA
cdr3_nt: TGTGCCAGCAGCCAAGGACTACTATCTGAGCAGTTCTTC
cdr3_aa: CASSQGLLSEQFF

cdr3_length: 15
clone_size: once
v_call: TRBV4-1
j_call: TRBJ2-3
d_call: NA
cdr3_nt: TGCGCCAGCACCCTTGAAGTTACTTTCACAGATACGCAGTATTTT
cdr3_aa: CASTLEVTFTDTQYF

cdr3_length: 16
clone_size: NA
v_call: TRBV2
j_call: TRBJ1-1
d_call: NA
cdr3_nt: TGTGCCAGCACCCTCCAAGGCTTTACGATGAACACTGAAGCTTTCTTT
cdr3_aa: CASTLQGFTMNTEAFF

cdr3_length: 17
clone_size: NA
v_call: TRBV7-6
j_call: TRBJ1-1
d_call: TRBD1
cdr3_nt: TGTGCCAGCAGCTTCGCCGTGGGCGGACAGGGCGGCACTGAAGCTTTCTTT
cdr3_aa: CASSFAVGGQGGTEAFF

cdr3_length: 13
clone_size: NA
v_call: TRBV5-1
j_call: TRBJ2-5
d_call: NA
cdr3_nt: TGCGCCAGCAGCTTATCGGGAAAAGAGACCCAGTACTTC
cdr3_aa: CASSLSGKETQYF

cdr3_length: 16
clone_size: NA
v_call: TRBV27
j_call: TRBJ2-3
d_call: TRBD2
cdr3_nt: TGTGCCAGCAGTTTAGGAGGAGCGGGAGTAAGCGATACGCAGTATTTT
cdr3_aa: CASSLGGAGVSDTQYF